This T cell receptor (beta chain) is from a study of cytomegalovirus exposure and HLA in healthy donors. Whole-study findings and limits: Most TCR sequences were rare, but some public TCRs occurred in many donors.

Primers included in the PCR were 60 Vbeta and 13 Jbeta primers. In the authors' workflow: Around 10 million shared chains were among 65 million to 85 million unique TCR beta chains counted in a later analysis. Assay used: immunoSEQ multiplex PCR; TCRdb lists only in-frame clones, some missing. That table gives V, J and clone size, and the DNA gave D and trimming. Of fewer than 200,000 clones listed, 65% to 70% were seen once; the top ten hold around 4.5%. The CDR3 length is 15 residues. V dropped 5 bases and J dropped 6; count of bases not matched to a gene: 10. The germline CDR1 and CDR2 sequences are SGHTA and FQGTGA. Worth noting for this clone: The antigen remains unidentified.

What was sequenced was PBMCs. This chain uses TRBV7-3 with TRBJ2-3; 8 bases fit TRBD2. This TCR was sampled from a woman between 18 and 30 years old in good health and CMV-seropositive. CDR3 sequence reads: CASSNGGGRRDTQYF. CDR3 nucleotide sequence: TGTGCCAGCAGCAACGGGGGGGGGCGCAGGGATACGCAGTATTTT.